The 23 T cell receptor beta chains presented below share a single source sample, sequenced in a study of T cells after posttransplantation cyclophosphamide. Only in-frame clones appear in the TCRdb table, and some are missing; sequencing was by immunoSEQ multiplex PCR. The repertoire has roughly 20,000 clones, 95% to 99% of them found once; the top ten carry under 0.15%. Sequenced input: naive CD8+ T cells sorted from PBMCs. These TCRs come from a middle-aged man in good health, CMV-negative, and a related stem cell transplant donor.

The genes are TRBV6-5 and TRBJ1-5; 7 positions agree with TRBD1. Germline V CDR1 and CDR2: MNHEY, SVGAGI. V dropped 4 bases and J dropped 0; count of bases not matched to a gene: 3. This CDR3 is built from 15 residues. CDR3 amino acids: CASSLTGNSNQPQHF. The CDR3 DNA reads as TGTGCCAGCAGTTTGACAGGGAATAGCAATCAGCCCCAGCATTTT.

The J gene is TRBJ2-1, the V gene TRBV5-6; tentatively, D is TRBD2 (5 bases). Germline CDR1 reads SGHDT; CDR2 reads YYEEEE. V lost 0 bases to trimming and J lost 9 bases, with 7 bases between them. The CDR3 covers 12 residues. DNA for the CDR3: TGTGCCAGCAGCTTGGTTGCGGGTGAGCAGTTCTTC. Amino acids: CASSLVAGEQFF.

The chain carries TRBV7-9 and TRBJ2-1; no firm D call. This CDR3 is 16 amino acids long. Trimming cost V 0 bases and J 8 bases, with 17 bases left between them. Germline V gives CDR1 SEHNR, CDR2 FQNEAQ (reference sequence). This CDR3 is CASSLAATSTWDEQFF. Written as DNA, the CDR3 is TGTGCCAGCAGCTTAGCGGCGACTTCCACTTGGGATGAGCAGTTCTTC.

The J gene is TRBJ2-7, the V gene TRBV27; tentative D call: TRBD1 (6 bases). Between the trimmed V and J ends, which lost 5 bases and 4 bases, there was a span of 18 bases. The germline CDR1 and CDR2 sequences are MNHEY and SMNVEV (reference sequence). The CDR3 has 15 residues. CDR3 in DNA: TGTGCCAGCAGTGCTCTCGGGACACACCTATACGAGCAGTACTTC. It encodes CASSALGTHLYEQYF.

Of note for this clone: A junction end diverges from the germline sequence, so it may reflect a read error. This sequence joins TRBV4-1 and TRBJ2-7; 7 positions match TRBD1. The CDR3 runs 12 residues. The germline V gene encodes CDR1 MGHRA and CDR2 YSYEKL. CDR3 DNA sequence: TGTGCCAGCAGGGGGAGCTCCTACGAGCAGTACTTC. Amino acids: CASRGSSYEQYF.

CDR3: CASSQQGPNQPQHF. Written as DNA, the CDR3 is TGTGCCAGTAGCCAACAGGGACCTAATCAGCCCCAGCATTTT. This chain connects TRBV19 to TRBJ1-5; D perhaps matches TRBD1 (6 bases). Deletions cut 6 bases from V and 4 bases from J, with 13 bases between. The CDR3 extends over 14 amino acids. CDR1 is LNHDA, CDR2 SQIVND, per germline (reference sequence). Full variable domain (outside the CDR3, taken from reference TRBV19 and TRBJ1-5): DGGITQSPKYLFRKEGQNVTLSCEQNLNHDAMYWYRQDPGQGLRLIYYSQIVNDFQKGDIAEGYSVSREKKESFPLTVTSAQKNPTAFYLCASSQQGPNQPQHFGDGTRLSIL.

V usage is TRBV28 and J usage is TRBJ2-7; the D gene is possibly TRBD1 (8 bases). The CDR3 is made up of 13 amino acids. V gave up 3 bases and J gave up 7 bases, with 13 bases separating them. Germline CDR1 is MDHEN and CDR2 is SYDVKM. The CDR3 here is CASSFTGGVEQYF. In nucleotides, the CDR3 is TGTGCCAGCAGTTTCACAGGGGGGGTAGAGCAGTACTTC.

The chain has TRBV15 and TRBJ2-2; TRBD2 might be the D (5 bases). The V gene lost 1 base and the J gene lost 6 bases, with 9 bases spanning the gap. This CDR3 spans 14 amino acids. The germline V gene encodes CDR1 LNHNV and CDR2 YYDKDF (reference sequence). CDR3 DNA sequence: TGTGCCACCAGCAGAGTCGGGCGGGCCGGGGAGCTGTTTTTT. It specifies CATSRVGRAGELFF.

This chain uses TRBV18 with TRBJ2-3; TRBD2 might be the D (6 bases). V shed 2 bases and J shed 3 bases, with 24 bases lying between them. This CDR3 has 19 residues. Germline V gives CDR1 KGHSH, CDR2 LQKENI. This CDR3 is CASSPSHVAGLRTTDTQYF. In nucleotides, the CDR3 is TGTGCCAGCTCACCAAGTCACGTCGCGGGACTCAGGACTACAGATACGCAGTATTTT. Drawing the rest from reference TRBV18 and TRBJ2-3, the complete variable domain is NAGVMQNPRHLVRRRGQEARLRCSPMKGHSHVYWYRQLPEEGLKFMVYLQKENIIDESGMPKERFSAEFPKEGPSILRIQQVVRGDSAAYFCASSPSHVAGLRTTDTQYFGPGTRLTVL.

The gene calls are TRBV5-4 and TRBJ1-1; no definite D call. V lost 0 bases and J lost 0, with 15 bases in between. Germline CDR1 SGHNT, CDR2 YYREEE (reference sequence). The CDR3 has 17 amino acids. CDR3 in amino acids: CASSLVPLREMNTEAFF. The CDR3 nucleotides are TGTGCCAGCAGCTTGGTGCCCTTGCGGGAAATGAACACTGAAGCTTTCTTT. Supplemented by reference TRBV5-4 and TRBJ1-1, the full variable domain reads ETGVTQSPTHLIKTRGQQVTLRCSSQSGHNTVSWYQQALGQGPQFIFQYYREEENGRGNFPPRFSGLQFPNYSSELNVNALELDDSALYLCASSLVPLREMNTEAFFGQGTRLTVV.

A single count supports this clone. The V call is TRBV27, the J call TRBJ1-2; D is perhaps TRBD1 (6 bases). The CDR3 is made up of 13 amino acids. V was shortened by 5 bases and J by 8 bases, with 15 bases between the two germline ends. The V gene's germline CDR1 is MNHEY and CDR2 SMNVEV (reference sequence). This chain's CDR3 is CASSKAGTNGYTF. The CDR3 nucleotides read TGTGCCAGCAGTAAAGCCGGGACAAACGGCTACACCTTC.

In the case of this clone: At one end, the junction sequence differs from germline, possibly due to a read error. The J gene is TRBJ2-1, the V gene TRBV4-2; 8 nucleotides match TRBD2. The CDR3 length is 16 residues. Germline CDR1 reads LGHNA; CDR2 reads YNFKEQ. The CDR3 region is CANSQIKRELINEQFF. CDR3 nucleotides: TGTGCCAACAGCCAAATCAAGCGGGAGTTAATCAATGAGCAGTTCTTC.

The rearrangement links TRBV4-3 to TRBJ1-1; 7 bases align to TRBD1. The V gene end was trimmed by 4 bases and the J gene end by 1 base; junction bases not matched to a gene: 3. The CDR3 spans 14 residues. In germline, CDR1 is LGHNA, CDR2 YSLEER. The CDR3 nucleotides read TGCGCCAGCAGCCCGGACAGGTGGAACACTGAAGCTTTCTTT. This encodes CASSPDRWNTEAFF.

This chain joins TRBV23-1 and TRBJ2-2; D gene ambiguous. TRBV23-1 is designated an ORF whose function remains uncertain. Between the trimmed V and J ends, which lost 2 bases and 3 bases, there was a span of 4 bases. The CDR3 covers 13 residues. In DNA form, the CDR3 reads TGCGCCAGCAGTCAACCTTACACCGGGGAGCTGTTTTTT. The encoded protein is CASSQPYTGELFF.

The rearrangement links TRBV5-8 to TRBJ2-5, with TRBD1 matching over 9 bases. Germline CDR1 and CDR2: SGHTS and YDEGEE. The CDR3 consists of 14 residues. Losses at the gene ends were 4 bases for V and 3 bases for J; bases not matched to a gene: 4. The CDR3 reads CASSLGQGEETQYF. The CDR3 DNA reads as TGTGCCAGCAGCCTGGGACAGGGCGAAGAGACCCAGTACTTC.

This chain joins TRBV2 and TRBJ2-7, with 8 bases matching TRBD1. The CDR3 runs 14 residues. V shed 5 bases and J 3 bases; nucleotides not matched to a gene: 6. The V gene's germline CDR1 is SNHLY and CDR2 FYNNEI. CDR3 protein: CASSYTGTGYEQYF. DNA of the CDR3: TGTGCCAGCAGTTACACCGGGACAGGCTACGAGCAGTACTTC.

The chain links TRBV10-3 to TRBJ2-3, with 11 positions matching TRBD2. Trimming removed 0 bases from V and 2 bases from J; junction bases left unmatched: 4. Germline loops: CDR1 ENHRY, CDR2 SYGVKD. CDR3 length: 17 residues. The CDR3 spells CAISESSTSGVTDTQYF. CDR3 in DNA: TGTGCCATCAGTGAGTCATCGACTAGCGGGGTCACAGATACGCAGTATTTT.

The chain has TRBV5-6 and TRBJ2-7, with a possible D match to TRBD2 (5 bases). The CDR3 has 15 residues. The V and J ends lost 0 bases and 2 bases respectively, with 12 bases between them. The V gene's germline CDR1 is SGHDT and CDR2 YYEEEE. The DNA of the CDR3 is TGTGCCAGCAGCTTGGTCTGGACTGAAACCTACGAGCAGTACTTC. Amino acids: CASSLVWTETYEQYF.

The chain is built from TRBV27 and TRBJ2-7; 8 bases map to TRBD2. CDR1 MNHEY and CDR2 SMNVEV come from the germline V gene (reference sequence). V trimming: 2 bases; J trimming: 2 bases; junction bases outside the gene matches: 2. CDR3 size: 14 residues. CDR3 nucleotide sequence: TGTGCCAGCAGTTTAAGCGGGAGTACCTACGAGCAGTACTTC. Amino acids: CASSLSGSTYEQYF.

This chain connects TRBV5-8 to TRBJ1-2; no firm D call. This CDR3 has 13 amino acids. Germline assignment: CDR1 SGHTS and CDR2 YDEGEE. Trimming left V 0 bases short and J 4 bases short, with 7 bases between. The CDR3 spells CASSLASSYGYTF. In DNA form, the CDR3 reads TGTGCCAGCAGCTTGGCGAGTTCCTATGGCTACACCTTC.

The gene calls are TRBV27 and TRBJ2-7; 7 bases agree with TRBD2. The V segment lost 9 bases and the J segment 2 bases; nucleotides outside the gene matches: 4. The CDR3 runs 12 residues. Germline CDR1 reads MNHEY; CDR2 reads SMNVEV (reference sequence). CDR3 sequence (DNA): TGTGCCAGTCAGGGAGGGGCCTACGAGCAGTACTTC. As protein: CASQGGAYEQYF.

CDR3 protein: CASSLLGQGGPNTGELFF. Written as DNA, the CDR3 is TGTGCCAGCAGTTTACTGGGACAGGGGGGACCGAACACCGGGGAGCTGTTTTTT. J is TRBJ2-2 and V is TRBV27; 11 bases are a match to TRBD1. The CDR3 has 18 amino acids. Germline V gene data show CDR1 as MNHEY and CDR2 as SMNVEV (reference sequence). Unmatched junction bases numbered 5, after V lost 2 bases and J lost 0 bases.

The gene calls are TRBV4-2 and TRBJ2-5; maybe TRBD2 (5 bases). CDR3 size: 16 residues. V dropped 1 base and J dropped 2 bases, with 14 bases sitting between them. Germline V gene sequence: CDR1 LGHNA, CDR2 YNFKEQ. Written as DNA, the CDR3 is TGTGCCAGCAGCCAAGCGGGCGGGCCGGAGCAAGAGACCCAGTACTTC. It translates to CASSQAGGPEQETQYF.